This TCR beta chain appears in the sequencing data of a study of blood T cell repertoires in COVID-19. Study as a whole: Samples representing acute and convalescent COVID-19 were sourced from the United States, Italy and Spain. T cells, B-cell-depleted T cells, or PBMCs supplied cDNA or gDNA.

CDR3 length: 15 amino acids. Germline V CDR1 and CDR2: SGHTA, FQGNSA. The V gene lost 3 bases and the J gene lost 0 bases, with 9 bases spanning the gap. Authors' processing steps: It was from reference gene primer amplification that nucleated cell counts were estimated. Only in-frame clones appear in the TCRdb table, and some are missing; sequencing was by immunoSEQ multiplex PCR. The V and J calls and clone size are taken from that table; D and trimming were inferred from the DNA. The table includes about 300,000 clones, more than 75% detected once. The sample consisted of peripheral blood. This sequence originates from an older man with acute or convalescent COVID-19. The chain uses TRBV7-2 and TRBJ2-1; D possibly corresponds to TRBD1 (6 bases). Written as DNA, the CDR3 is TGTGCCAGCAGCTTTACAGGGAGCTCCTACAATGAGCAGTTCTTC. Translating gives CASSFTGSSYNEQFF.